This paragraph reports one TCR beta chain. This sample was taken from a study of T cell changes during pregnancy in multiple sclerosis. The CDR3 is 17 amino acids. V lost 7 bases and J 1 base, leaving 22 bases between the germline ends. CDR1 SGHVS and CDR2 FQNEAQ come from the germline V gene. Libraries were prepared by immunoSEQ multiplex PCR; TCRdb keeps only in-frame clonotypes and omits some of them. The repertoire consists of approximately 58,000 clones, with 92% occurring once and the leading ten covering more than 0.15%. Here the sequenced sample was CD4+ T cells from peripheral blood mononuclear cells, taken after pregnancy. The sequence came from a female donor in good health, enrolled as a control in a pregnancy study. The rearrangement links TRBV7-8 to TRBJ1-1; TRBD1 is a possible D gene (6 bases). The CDR3 loop is CASTDRTRNRANTEAFF. The CDR3 nucleotides are TGTGCCAGCACTGACAGGACGAGGAACAGGGCGAACACTGAAGCTTTCTTT.